The sequence of this TCR beta chain was determined in a study of T cells after yellow fever vaccination. For this clonotype: As yet, its antigen is unknown.

TCRdb recomputed calls from the 5' RACE reads with MiXCR, one row per CDR3 protein. The sample holds more than 200,000 distinct CDR3 sequences, 3.6% seen once. Study-level points and caveats: The secondary response showed a weaker magnitude and a faster peak, day 5 versus 15.

CDR3 size: 13 residues. Germline V gives CDR1 LNHDA, CDR2 SQIVND (reference sequence). The junction had 11 bases not matched to a gene; V was cut back by 11 bases and J by 5 bases. The sample here was PBMCs, taken 15 days after the yellow fever booster vaccination. The receptor was isolated from a man aged 18 to 29 who received the YFV17D yellow fever vaccine. The rearrangement joins TRBV19 to TRBJ1-1; 7 positions agree with TRBD1. The CDR3 here is CAVGGTAGTEAFF. The CDR3 DNA follows: TGTGCCGTGGGGGGGACAGCCGGGACTGAAGCTTTCTTT.